This passage covers 29 T cell receptor beta chains from one sample sequenced in a study of radiation and T cells in renal cell carcinoma. Sequenced by immunoSEQ multiplex PCR; TCRdb stores in-frame clones only, minus some. The sample has under 35,000 clones, about 84% seen once. The time point was: blood 4 weeks post-SBRT, at nephrectomy. Described treatment: 15 Gy SBRT to primary tumor, nephrectomy 4 weeks later. The sample here was blood, taken from a patient whose treatment included radiotherapy and nephrectomy. These receptors originate from a man in his 60s with renal cell carcinoma.

The rearrangement joins TRBV20-1 to TRBJ2-3; D gene unclear. Germline CDR1 DFQATT, CDR2 SNEGSKA (reference sequence). V was shortened by 5 bases and J by 2 bases, with 2 bases between the two germline ends. CDR3 length: 10 residues. The CDR3 here is CSAFTDTQYF. CDR3 sequence (DNA): TGCAGTGCTTTCACAGATACGCAGTATTTT.

J is TRBJ2-4 and V is TRBV27; D assignment may be TRBD1 or TRBD2 (5 bases each). The ends were cut back, 5 bases at V and 0 bases at J, with 17 bases in the middle. CDR3 length equals 17 residues. Germline V lookup: CDR1 MNHEY, CDR2 SMNVEV (reference sequence). The CDR3 sequence is CASSPIDWGKAKNIQYF. Here the CDR3 DNA reads TGTGCCAGCAGTCCGATTGACTGGGGGAAAGCCAAAAACATTCAGTACTTC.

V and J are TRBV5-1 and TRBJ2-1; a weak D match, TRBD2 (6 bases). The germline V and J ends were trimmed by 4 bases and 1 base, with 24 bases remaining between them. CDR3 length: 19 amino acids. Germline CDR1 and CDR2: SGHRS and YFSETQ. CDR3 sequence reads: CASSRRPMGVAASYNEQFF. In nucleotides, the CDR3 is TGCGCCAGCAGCCGCCGTCCCATGGGGGTAGCGGCTTCCTACAATGAGCAGTTCTTC.

J is TRBJ1-3 and V is TRBV2; a weak D match, TRBD1 (6 bases). V was clipped by 6 bases and J by 0 bases, with 15 bases between them. Germline V lookup: CDR1 SNHLY, CDR2 FYNNEI. The CDR3 is 16 amino acids. CDR3 nucleotide sequence: TGTGCCAGCAGACAGTTGACAGGTTCCTCTGGAAACACCATATATTTT. It yields the protein CASRQLTGSSGNTIYF. The entire variable domain, with the rest obtained from reference TRBV2 and TRBJ1-3, is as follows: EPEVTQTPSHQVTQMGQEVILRCVPISNHLYFYWYRQILGQKVEFLVSFYNNEISEKSEIFDDQFSVERPDGSNFTLKIRSTKLEDSAMYFCASRQLTGSSGNTIYFGEGSWLTVV.

V and J are TRBV29-1 and TRBJ2-2; TRBD1 aligns across 8 bases. With 3 bases clipped from V and 3 bases from J, the junction kept 3 bases outside the gene matches. There are 14 residues in the CDR3. Germline loops: CDR1 SQVTM, CDR2 ANQGSEA. CDR3 loop: CSVDNRGDTGELFF. The CDR3 DNA follows: TGCAGCGTTGATAACAGGGGGGACACCGGGGAGCTGTTTTTT.

This clone was seen a single time. The V gene is TRBV6-5, the J gene TRBJ1-2; D may be TRBD1 (5 bases). The germline V and J ends were trimmed by 5 bases and 8 bases, with 18 bases remaining between them. This CDR3 region has 14 residues. Germline V gene lookup returns CDR1 MNHEY and CDR2 SVGAGI. The CDR3 DNA follows: TGTGCCAGCAGTACGCCCCGAGGGGCTTGGGGCTACACCTTC. This encodes CASSTPRGAWGYTF.

Concerning this clone: The same CDR3 arises from other DNA sequences in this sample as well. The rearrangement uses TRBV18 and TRBJ1-4; TRBD1 matches 7 bases. After removal of 3 bases from V and 7 bases from J, the junction contained 8 bases not matched to a gene. This CDR3 is built from 15 residues. Germline V gene sequence: CDR1 KGHSH, CDR2 LQKENI. CDR3 in amino acids: CASSPPSGGGEKLFF. The CDR3 nucleotides are TGTGCCAGCTCACCCCCATCAGGGGGGGGTGAAAAACTGTTTTTT. Combining the CDR3 with reference TRBV18 and TRBJ1-4 gives the whole variable domain NAGVMQNPRHLVRRRGQEARLRCSPMKGHSHVYWYRQLPEEGLKFMVYLQKENIIDESGMPKERFSAEFPKEGPSILRIQQVVRGDSAAYFCASSPPSGGGEKLFFGSGTQLSVL.

The chain links TRBV7-7 to TRBJ2-1; the match to TRBD2 covers 9 bases. The germline CDR1 and CDR2 sequences are SSHAT and FNYEAQ (reference sequence). The CDR3 is 19 residues long. V was pared by 5 bases and J by 5 bases, with 19 bases of the junction left unmatched. The CDR3, as DNA: TGTGCCAGCAGCCCCGCGTTAACGGGAGCGGGAGGAATCGACAATGAGCAGTTCTTC. It codes for CASSPALTGAGGIDNEQFF.

V gene TRBV18 combines with J gene TRBJ2-3; D remains unclear. Trimming removed 2 bases at V and 0 bases at J, with 12 bases between. Germline V gene data show CDR1 as KGHSH and CDR2 as LQKENI. CDR3 length: 16 amino acids. The CDR3: CASSPGSTYSTDTQYF. Written as DNA, the CDR3 is TGTGCCAGCTCACCAGGGTCCACCTATAGCACAGATACGCAGTATTTT.

The V and J genes are TRBV6-5 and TRBJ2-1; the D is unclear. The CDR3 runs 13 residues. Trimming left V 8 bases short and J 2 bases short, with 10 bases between. The germline V gene has CDR1 MNHEY and CDR2 SVGAGI. CDR3 DNA sequence: TGTGCCAGCCTATCGTCGACCTACAATGAGCAGTTCTTC. This encodes CASLSSTYNEQFF.

V usage is TRBV5-1 and J usage is TRBJ1-5; TRBD1 aligns across 9 bases. Germline V gives CDR1 SGHRS, CDR2 YFSETQ. This CDR3 has 14 amino acids. The trim removed 4 bases at V and 7 bases at J, leaving 6 bases unmatched. CDR3 in DNA: TGCGCCAGCAGCCCGGACAGGGGAGGCCAGCCCCAGCATTTT. This gives the protein CASSPDRGGQPQHF.

The chain employs TRBV20-1 and TRBJ2-3; D uncertain. The ends were cut back, 6 bases at V and 0 bases at J, with 4 bases in the middle. There are 11 residues in the CDR3. CDR1 DFQATT and CDR2 SNEGSKA come from the germline V gene (reference sequence). The CDR3 spells CSAPSTDTQYF. The CDR3 nucleotides read TGCAGTGCGCCAAGCACAGATACGCAGTATTTT.

The chain has TRBV2 and TRBJ2-7, with 12 bases lining up with TRBD2. The CDR3 length is 15 residues. The germline CDR1 and CDR2 sequences are SNHLY and FYNNEI. The V segment lost 7 bases and the J segment 4 bases; nucleotides outside the gene matches: 8. CDR3 in DNA: TGTGCCAGCACCGCGAGACTAGCGGGAGAATACGAGCAGTACTTC. Encoded protein: CASTARLAGEYEQYF.

V and J are TRBV14 and TRBJ2-1; 8 nucleotides match TRBD2. Per germline, CDR1 SGHDN and CDR2 FVKESK. The CDR3 has 14 amino acids. The V and J ends lost 4 bases and 5 bases, in that order; junction bases with no gene match: 4. The CDR3 loop is CASSLSGDNNEQFF. The CDR3 nucleotides are TGTGCCAGCAGCCTTAGCGGGGACAACAATGAGCAGTTCTTC.

The V gene is TRBV19, the J gene TRBJ2-7; D might be TRBD1 or TRBD2, each matching 5 bases. Germline CDR1 is LNHDA and CDR2 is SQIVND (reference sequence). The V and J ends lost 5 bases and 1 base respectively, with 12 bases between them. The CDR3 extends over 14 amino acids. The CDR3 protein is CASSPRDGSYEQYF. The CDR3 DNA is TGTGCCAGTAGTCCCCGGGACGGTTCCTACGAGCAGTACTTC. Filled out from reference TRBV19 and TRBJ2-7, the complete variable domain reads DGGITQSPKYLFRKEGQNVTLSCEQNLNHDAMYWYRQDPGQGLRLIYYSQIVNDFQKGDIAEGYSVSREKKESFPLTVTSAQKNPTAFYLCASSPRDGSYEQYFGPGTRLTVT.

This chain joins TRBV6-5 and TRBJ2-7; 7 bases fit TRBD1. The germline V gene has CDR1 MNHEY and CDR2 SVGAGI. The ends lost 7 bases at V and 2 bases at J; junction bases unmatched: 11. CDR3 length: 15 amino acids. The chain's CDR3 is CASTPSGTAPYEQYF. DNA of the CDR3: TGTGCCAGCACTCCTTCCGGGACAGCGCCCTACGAGCAGTACTTC.

The rearrangement joins TRBV15 to TRBJ1-1, with D hard to call. The ends were cut back, 0 bases at V and 10 bases at J, with 21 bases in the middle. Germline V gene data show CDR1 as LNHNV and CDR2 as YYDKDF (reference sequence). CDR3 length equals 16 residues. CDR3 amino acids: CATSRDSMYGPRAAFF. The CDR3 region has the DNA TGTGCCACCAGCAGAGATTCTATGTACGGTCCGCGTGCAGCTTTCTTT. Based on the CDR3 plus reference TRBV15 and TRBJ1-1, the full variable domain is DAMVIQNPRYQVTQFGKPVTLSCSQTLNHNVMYWYQQKSSQAPKLLFHYYDKDFNNEADTPDNFQSRRPNTSFCFLDIRSPGLGDTAMYLCATSRDSMYGPRAAFFGQGTRLTVV.

The chain uses TRBV2 and TRBJ1-5; D call uncertain. Germline lookup yields CDR1 SNHLY and CDR2 FYNNEI. V was shortened by 3 bases and J by 3 bases, with 9 bases between the two germline ends. CDR3 size: 14 residues. The CDR3 reads CASSDGVPNQPQHF. CDR3 DNA: TGTGCCAGCAGTGACGGGGTGCCCAATCAGCCCCAGCATTTT.

The chain combines TRBV29-1 with TRBJ1-2; 9 nucleotides align to TRBD1. Germline V gene sequence: CDR1 SQVTM, CDR2 ANQGSEA. This CDR3 has 14 residues. Germline trimming cut 5 bases from V and 14 bases from J; bases unmatched to any gene: 18. CDR3 nucleotide sequence: TGCAGCGTTTATGGACCGGACAGGGGCTATGGAGGGACCTTC. Protein sequence: CSVYGPDRGYGGTF.

This clone appeared a single time. This sequence joins TRBV15 and TRBJ1-1, with 7 bases identical to TRBD1. Germline V gene sequence: CDR1 LNHNV, CDR2 YYDKDF (reference sequence). V shed 5 bases and J 6 bases; nucleotides not matched to a gene: 6. This CDR3 has 13 amino acids. CDR3 residues: CATSDRAFSEAFF. The CDR3 DNA is TGTGCCACCAGCGACAGGGCGTTCTCTGAAGCTTTCTTT.

V and J are TRBV5-5 and TRBJ2-7, with TRBD2 matching over 9 bases. This CDR3 is 15 amino acids long. With V trimmed by 5 bases and J by 2 bases, 8 bases remained unmatched. Germline CDR1 SGHKS, CDR2 YYEKEE (reference sequence). This CDR3 reads CASSQTAGGAYEQYF. The CDR3 nucleotides are TGTGCCAGCAGTCAGACCGCGGGAGGGGCCTACGAGCAGTACTTC.

In this sample, this clone turned up a few times. This chain connects TRBV9 to TRBJ1-2; D is ambiguous. Germline V gene lookup returns CDR1 SGDLS and CDR2 YYNGEE. Trimming left V 0 bases short and J 4 bases short, with 4 bases between. The CDR3 is 12 amino acids. The CDR3 loop reads CASSVVGYGYTF. CDR3 nucleotide sequence: TGTGCCAGCAGCGTAGTGGGCTATGGCTACACCTTC.

This chain's CDR3 is CASSPGRGNTGELFF. DNA for the CDR3: TGTGCCAGCAGCCCCGGACGAGGGAACACCGGGGAGCTGTTTTTT. The V and J genes are TRBV13 and TRBJ2-2; no firm D call. The CDR3 is made up of 15 amino acids. Trimming stripped 5 bases from V and 1 base from J, with 11 bases between. CDR1 and CDR2 from the germline V gene are PRHDT and FYEKMQ (reference sequence).

V usage is TRBV2 and J usage is TRBJ2-7, with TRBD2 identical over 8 bases. This CDR3 region has 12 residues. Germline V lookup: CDR1 SNHLY, CDR2 FYNNEI. The J segment lost 5 bases and the V segment lost 7 bases, leaving 4 bases of the junction unmatched. The CDR3 DNA sequence: TGTGCCAGCATCCAGACTAGCGACGAGCAGTACTTC. Amino acids: CASIQTSDEQYF.

A single count supports this clone. This chain links TRBV19 with TRBJ2-1; D may be TRBD2 (5 bases). Deletions cut 3 bases from V and 0 bases from J, with 9 bases between. Germline V CDR1 and CDR2: LNHDA, SQIVND (reference sequence). The length of the CDR3 is 15 residues. CDR3 bases: TGTGCCAGTAGTATTCGAGCGGCCTCCTACAATGAGCAGTTCTTC. It translates to CASSIRAASYNEQFF.

This CDR3 reads CASSRGTASGNTIYF. The CDR3, as DNA: TGTGCCAGCAGCCGCGGGACAGCTTCTGGAAACACCATATATTTT. This chain joins TRBV11-3 and TRBJ1-3; 7 bases fit TRBD1. The CDR3 contains 15 residues. The germline V gene encodes CDR1 SGHNT and CDR2 YENEEA. After removal of 5 bases from V and 1 base from J, the junction contained 5 bases not matched to a gene.

The chain uses TRBV2 and TRBJ2-5; weak D call: TRBD1 (6 bases). With 7 bases removed from V and 3 bases from J, the gap between germline ends came to 12 bases. The CDR3 runs to 13 residues. Germline V gives CDR1 SNHLY, CDR2 FYNNEI. CDR3 region: CASIRGREETQYF. The CDR3 coding sequence is TGTGCCAGCATCAGGGGCCGGGAAGAGACCCAGTACTTC.

The count of this clone is one. The V and J genes are TRBV5-1 and TRBJ2-3; TRBD2 matches 7 bases. CDR3 size: 13 residues. Germline values: CDR1 SGHRS, CDR2 YFSETQ. Trimming at V came to 7 bases and at J to 4 bases, leaving 6 bases not matched to a gene. The CDR3 reads CASGTILPDTQYF. Written as DNA, the CDR3 is TGCGCCAGCGGGACTATCCTTCCAGATACGCAGTATTTT.

The chain couples TRBV6-1 to TRBJ2-1, with 12 bases identical to TRBD2. Germline CDR1 reads MNHNS; CDR2 reads SASEGT. V shed 6 bases and J 6 bases; nucleotides not matched to a gene: 3. This CDR3 spans 14 amino acids. The CDR3 DNA reads as TGTGCCAGCAGGACGGGACTAGCGGGCAATGAGCAGTTCTTC. Its protein product is CASRTGLAGNEQFF.